A selection of T cell receptor beta chains follows, all from one sample in a study of shared clonotypes between healthy human individuals. Using immunoSEQ multiplex PCR, the repertoire was profiled, and TCRdb retains in-frame clones only, with some absent. The sample yields 400,000 to 600,000 clones, about 96% seen once. Sequences were obtained from naive CD4+ T cells sorted from blood. The receptors originated from a woman in her twenties or thirties in good health. CDR3s include the opening cysteine and the closing phenylalanine or tryptophan. D genes are given only for firm matches.

j_gene | v_gene | d_gene | CDR3aa | CDR3nt
TRBJ2-7 | TRBV6-1 | TRBD1 | CASSDHRQGALAERYEQYF | TGTGCCAGCAGTGACCACCGACAGGGGGCCCTAGCGGAGCGCTACGAGCAGTACTTC
TRBJ2-7 | TRBV28 | NA | CASTTADYEQYF | TGTGCCAGCACCACAGCGGACTACGAGCAGTACTTC
TRBJ2-1 | TRBV11-2 | NA | CASSLVRGQYNEQFF | TGTGCCAGCAGCTTAGTGCGGGGTCAATACAATGAGCAGTTCTTC
TRBJ2-7 | TRBV5-8 | TRBD2 | CASSPGLAGGAYEQYF | TGTGCCAGCAGCCCGGGACTAGCGGGAGGGGCCTACGAGCAGTACTTC
TRBJ2-6 | TRBV10-2 | NA | CASTGARGTGANVLTF | TGCGCCAGCACCGGTGCCAGGGGCACTGGGGCCAACGTCCTGACTTTC
TRBJ1-4 | TRBV4-1 | NA | CASSQGVPGGAGANEKLFF | TGCGCCAGCAGCCAAGGGGTCCCCGGGGGGGCAGGAGCTAATGAAAAACTGTTTTTT
TRBJ2-1 | TRBV7-8 | TRBD2 | CASSPLAGINNEQFF | TGTGCCAGCAGCCCGCTAGCGGGAATCAACAATGAGCAGTTCTTC
TRBJ2-1 | TRBV30 | NA | CAWSVGGFEQFF | TGTGCCTGGAGTGTTGGAGGTTTTGAGCAGTTCTTC
TRBJ2-7 | TRBV6-5 | NA | CASSLEQYF | TGTGCCAGCAGTTTAGAGCAGTACTTC
TRBJ2-5 | TRBV11-2 | TRBD1 | CASSRDRQETQYF | TGTGCCAGCAGCCGGGACAGACAAGAGACCCAGTACTTC
TRBJ2-1 | TRBV6-6 | TRBD2 | CASSYRREGGEQFF | TGTGCCAGCAGTTACCGGCGGGAGGGGGGTGAGCAGTTCTTC
TRBJ2-3 | TRBV10-3 | NA | CAISTRQKSTDTQYF | TGTGCCATCAGTACCCGACAAAAGAGCACAGATACGCAGTATTTT